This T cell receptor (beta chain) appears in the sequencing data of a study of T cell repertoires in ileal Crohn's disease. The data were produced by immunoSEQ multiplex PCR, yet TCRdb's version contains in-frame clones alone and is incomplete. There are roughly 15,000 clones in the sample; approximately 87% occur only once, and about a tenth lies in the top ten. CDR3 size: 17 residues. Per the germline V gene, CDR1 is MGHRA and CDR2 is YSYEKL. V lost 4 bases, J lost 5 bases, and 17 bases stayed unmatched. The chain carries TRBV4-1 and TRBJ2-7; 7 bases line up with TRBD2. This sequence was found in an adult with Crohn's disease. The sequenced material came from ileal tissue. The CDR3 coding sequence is TGCGCCAGCAGCCGAGAACCACTGCGGGGGAGCCTGGACGAGCAGTACTTC. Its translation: CASSREPLRGSLDEQYF.